The next 15 T cell receptor beta chains were all read from a single sample in a study of CD8 T cells in ankylosing spondylitis. TCRdb ran MiXCR on the 5' RACE reads and lists one entry per CDR3 protein. Of roughly 200,000 distinct CDR3 sequences in the sample, 20% to 30% are singletons; the top ten hold approximately 6.6%. The sample comprised blood, either unsorted or a sorted T cell fraction (not recorded which). Receptors originate from a male donor with ankylosing spondylitis or in good health (not recorded which).

This clonotype was counted between two and nine times. The rearrangement links TRBV6-1 to TRBJ2-6; D perhaps matches TRBD2 (6 bases). Trimming removed 5 bases from V and 2 bases from J, with 13 bases in between. CDR1 and CDR2 from the germline V gene are MNHNS and SASEGT. This CDR3 is 16 amino acids long. CDR3 coding DNA: TGTGCCAGCAGTCCCTGGGGAGGTACTGGGGCCAACGTCCTGACTTTC. Translation: CASSPWGGTGANVLTF.

The chain links TRBV18 to TRBJ2-5; D uncertain. This CDR3 has 12 residues. Germline V gene data show CDR1 as KGHSH and CDR2 as LQKENI. Trimming stripped 3 bases from V and 5 bases from J, with 7 bases between. CDR3 nucleotides: TGTGCCAGCTCACCTAGCCGGGAGACCCAGTACTTC. Its protein is CASSPSRETQYF.

This clonotype was detected a few times. The V call is TRBV20-1, the J call TRBJ1-5; maybe TRBD1 (5 bases). The CDR3 consists of 15 residues. The germline V and J ends were trimmed by 0 bases and 6 bases, with 15 bases remaining between them. Germline-derived CDR1 and CDR2 are DFQATT and SNEGSKA (reference sequence). As DNA, the CDR3 is TGCAGTGCTAGAGATCAGACTTTCGGGGGTCAGCCCCAGCATTTT. Translating it yields CSARDQTFGGQPQHF.

The chain has TRBV10-3 and TRBJ2-7, with 7 bases matching TRBD1. The CDR3 sequence is 15 residues long. CDR1 and CDR2 (germline): ENHRY, SYGVKD. V shed 0 bases and J 1 base; nucleotides not matched to a gene: 3. CDR3 DNA sequence: TGTGCCATCAGTGAGTCGACAGGGAAGTCCTACGAGCAGTACTTC. Amino acid sequence: CAISESTGKSYEQYF.

This clonotype has a count of ten or more. The CDR3 spells CASSLVAGEAYNEQFF. The CDR3 coding sequence is TGCGCCAGCAGCTTGGTCGCGGGAGAGGCGTACAATGAGCAGTTCTTC. The rearrangement joins TRBV5-1 to TRBJ2-1; 7 positions match TRBD2. The CDR3 totals 16 residues. V shed 0 bases, J shed 4 bases, and the junction held 7 bases outside the gene matches. Germline V lookup: CDR1 SGHRS, CDR2 YFSETQ.

Many counts were recorded for this clonotype. The junction departs from the called germline gene at one end, perhaps through a read error. This chain links TRBV5-5 with TRBJ2-5, with TRBD1 matching 7 bases. CDR3 length equals 15 residues. CDR1 is SGHKS and CDR2 is YYEKEE in the germline V gene (reference sequence). CDR3 bases: TGTGCCAGCAGCTTGGAGCTCAGGGGGTTGGGACCAGGGAGCTTC. This encodes CASSLELRGLGPGSF.

This rearrangement joins TRBV21-1 to TRBJ1-6. TRBV21-1 is a listed pseudogene. The CDR3 spans 17 residues. The CDR3 protein is CASSKCSTRQYNSPLHF. The CDR3 DNA sequence: TGTGCCAGCAGCAAATGTAGTACGCGACAATATAATTCACCCCTCCACTTT.

This clonotype was counted a few times. This chain connects TRBV3-1 to TRBJ2-3; possible D gene TRBD2, 5 bases. Per the germline V gene, CDR1 is LGHDT and CDR2 is YNNKEL (reference sequence). Between the trimmed V and J ends, which lost 1 base and 0 bases, there was a span of 14 bases. The CDR3 runs 17 residues. The CDR3 loop reads CASSQVLGRTSTDTQYF. The CDR3 DNA reads TGTGCCAGCAGCCAAGTACTAGGGAGAACTAGCACAGATACGCAGTATTTT.

This clonotype occurred a few times. The chain recombines TRBV12-3 or TRBV12-4 with TRBJ2-7; 8 nucleotides match TRBD1. V shed 6 bases and J 11 bases; nucleotides not matched to a gene: 15. This CDR3 region has 14 residues. The CDR3 DNA follows: TGTGCCAGCAGCCCAGGGACAGGAGAGACCCTAAAGTACTTC. Encoded protein: CASSPGTGETLKYF.

The chain is built from TRBV10-3 and TRBJ2-7; D may be TRBD2 (5 bases). This CDR3 is 15 amino acids long. Looked up from germline, CDR1 is ENHRY and CDR2 is SYGVKD. V lost 6 bases and J lost 2, with 17 bases in between. The CDR3 spells CAISGTSSMAYEQYF. The CDR3 DNA is TGTGCCATCAGCGGAACTTCTAGCATGGCCTACGAGCAGTACTTC.

Ten or more counts support this clonotype. This sequence joins TRBV28 and TRBJ2-3, with a possible D match to TRBD1 (6 bases). Germline values: CDR1 MDHEN, CDR2 SYDVKM. Trimming left V 4 bases short and J 3 bases short, with 8 bases between. The CDR3 contains 13 residues. CDR3: CASSSGQTDTQYF. The CDR3 DNA reads TGTGCCAGCAGTTCTGGACAGACAGATACGCAGTATTTT.

V gene TRBV12-3 or TRBV12-4 combines with J gene TRBJ2-1; 7 bases line up with TRBD2. This CDR3 contains 15 residues. V gave up 8 bases and J gave up 0 bases; unmatched junction bases: 7. The CDR3: CASGRGGASYNEQFF. The CDR3 DNA is TGTGCCAGCGGTAGGGGAGGGGCCTCCTACAATGAGCAGTTCTTC.

This clonotype was counted many times. The CDR3 nucleotides read TGCAGCGTTACAGCGGGAGCTAGTGAGCAGTACTTC. Protein sequence: CSVTAGASEQYF. The gene calls are TRBV29-1 and TRBJ2-7; 8 bases match TRBD2. The CDR3 has 12 residues. The germline V gene encodes CDR1 SQVTM and CDR2 ANQGSEA. Germline trimming cut 5 bases from V and 7 bases from J; bases unmatched to any gene: 7.

A remark on this clonotype: A much larger clone differs by one base, so this may be a read error. The V and J genes are TRBV27 and TRBJ1-5; D is ambiguous. From germline, CDR1 is MNHEY and CDR2 SMNVEV (reference sequence). The CDR3 length is 17 residues. CDR3 sequence (DNA): TGTGCCAGCAGTTTAAGGTCCCCGGGCCTTAGCAATCGGCCCCAGCATTTT. Protein sequence: CASSLRSPGLSNRPQHF.

This clonotype was observed at least ten times. This chain links TRBV2 with TRBJ1-5; D is possibly TRBD1 (6 bases). This CDR3 has 14 residues. Between the trimmed V and J ends, which lost 4 bases and 7 bases, there was a span of 14 bases. Germline CDR1 reads SNHLY; CDR2 reads FYNNEI. In DNA form, the CDR3 reads TGTGCCAGCAGTGGGTCTGGGGGGCGACAGCCCCAGCATTTT. Translated, it gives CASSGSGGRQPQHF.